This entry concerns a single T cell receptor (beta chain). The assay was immunoSEQ multiplex PCR, and TCRdb's table has in-frame clones only and misses some. The profile shows hundreds of thousands of clones, around 92% of them singletons. CDR3 length: 13 amino acids. Trimming at V came to 8 bases and at J to 4 bases, leaving 6 bases not matched to a gene. Germline-derived CDR1 and CDR2 are SEHNR and FQNEAQ (reference sequence). The sample is drawn from a study of shared clonotypes between healthy human individuals. Terminally differentiated effector memory CD45RA+ cells were excluded by CCR7 positive selection of CD45RO-negative cells.

The genes are TRBV7-9 and TRBJ1-2, with TRBD1 matching over 8 bases. The clonotype comes from a young man in good health. The sequencing input was naive CD8+ T cells sorted from blood. CDR3 in amino acids: CASQGARIYGYTF. The CDR3, as DNA: TGTGCCAGCCAGGGGGCGCGGATCTATGGCTACACCTTC.